This TCR beta chain emerged from a study of blood T cell repertoires in COVID-19. Study details: Donors in the United States, Italy and Spain gave samples during acute or convalescent COVID-19. PBMCs, B-cell-depleted T cells, or T cells were the source of the cDNA or gDNA that made up the material.

As originally analysed: Nucleated cell number was recorded as an estimate derived from reference gene primer amplification. Generated by immunoSEQ multiplex PCR, the TCRdb table keeps only in-frame clones and is missing some. Clonal size and the V and J genes are those of that table, whereas D and trimming came from the DNA. The sample holds fewer than 350,000 clones, approximately 87% seen once. The CDR3 contains 14 residues. CDR1 MDHEN and CDR2 SYDVKM come from the germline V gene. V was trimmed by 6 bases and J by 2 bases, leaving 13 bases between them. The J gene is TRBJ1-1, the V gene TRBV28; D is perhaps TRBD1 (5 bases). This sequence originates from a woman younger than 45 with COVID-19, enrolled during active disease. The material sequenced was peripheral blood. CDR3 region: CASRKGPINTEAFF. CDR3 coding DNA: TGTGCCAGCAGGAAGGGGCCCATTAACACTGAAGCTTTCTTT.